This passage covers 22 T cell receptor beta chains from one sample sequenced in a study of OX40 agonist ivuxolimab in advanced cancers. Profiling relied on immunoSEQ multiplex PCR, and the TCRdb table lists in-frame clones only, not all of them. The data show 65,000 to 90,000 clones, 85% to 90% seen once. The sequencing used CD4+ or CD8+ T cells sorted from blood, collected in a trial of the OX40 agonist ivuxolimab. These receptors all come from an adult with an advanced solid tumor such as melanoma, head and neck, liver or kidney cancer.

The chain links TRBV10-2 to TRBJ2-5; 8 positions match TRBD1. The CDR3 spans 16 residues. The ends lost 0 bases at V and 4 bases at J; junction bases unmatched: 7. CDR1 is WSHSY and CDR2 is SAAADI in the germline V gene. The CDR3 DNA follows: TGCGCCAGCAGTGAGTCGCGGACAGGGAAGGTAGAGACCCAGTACTTC. It translates to CASSESRTGKVETQYF.

CDR3 sequence (DNA): TGTGCCAGTAGTAGGGCGGAAACGAGTGCAACTAATGAAAAACTGTTTTTT. Its translation is CASSRAETSATNEKLFF. The chain carries TRBV19 and TRBJ1-4; D not resolved. V was cut by 4 bases and J by 0 bases, with 15 bases left in between. CDR3 length: 17 residues. Germline values: CDR1 LNHDA, CDR2 SQIVND (reference sequence). Supplemented by reference TRBV19 and TRBJ1-4, the full variable domain reads DGGITQSPKYLFRKEGQNVTLSCEQNLNHDAMYWYRQDPGQGLRLIYYSQIVNDFQKGDIAEGYSVSREKKESFPLTVTSAQKNPTAFYLCASSRAETSATNEKLFFGSGTQLSVL.

V is TRBV25-1 and J is TRBJ2-7; 8 bases line up with TRBD1. This CDR3 is 16 amino acids long. Looked up from germline, CDR1 is MGHDK and CDR2 is SYGVNS. The trim removed 4 bases at V and 0 bases at J, leaving 8 bases unmatched. As DNA, the CDR3 is TGTGCCAGCAGTGCCGCCAGGGGACAGGACTCCTACGAGCAGTACTTC. Its protein is CASSAARGQDSYEQYF.

The V and J genes are TRBV27 and TRBJ1-1; unclear D gene. The CDR3 covers 16 residues. CDR1 is MNHEY and CDR2 is SMNVEV in the germline V gene (reference sequence). Trimming pared 5 bases from V and 4 bases from J, leaving 20 bases between. CDR3 sequence: CASSPSLTGVGTEAFF. CDR3 sequence (DNA): TGTGCCAGCAGTCCATCACTCACTGGGGTGGGCACTGAAGCTTTCTTT.

This rearrangement joins TRBV2 to TRBJ1-3, with 8 nucleotides matching TRBD1. Unmatched junction bases numbered 2, after V lost 5 bases and J lost 2 bases. Germline CDR1 reads SNHLY; CDR2 reads FYNNEI. CDR3 length: 14 residues. For the CDR3, the DNA is TGTGCCAGCAGTTTGGACAGGGCTGGAAACACCATATATTTT. It is translated as CASSLDRAGNTIYF. Together with reference TRBV2 and TRBJ1-3, the CDR3 gives the full variable domain: EPEVTQTPSHQVTQMGQEVILRCVPISNHLYFYWYRQILGQKVEFLVSFYNNEISEKSEIFDDQFSVERPDGSNFTLKIRSTKLEDSAMYFCASSLDRAGNTIYFGEGSWLTVV.

The gene calls are TRBV11-2 and TRBJ2-1; 7 nucleotides line up with TRBD2. The CDR3 spans 15 residues. J gave up 2 bases and V 5 bases, and 6 bases lay outside the gene matches. Germline lookup yields CDR1 SGHAT and CDR2 FQNNGV. The DNA for the CDR3 is TGTGCCAGCAGCCGCGGGAGAATGGCCTACAATGAGCAGTTCTTC. Translating it yields CASSRGRMAYNEQFF.

This clone was recorded a few times. The chain joins TRBV7-3 to TRBJ2-1; possible D gene TRBD1, 5 bases. The length of the CDR3 is 15 residues. From germline, CDR1 is SGHTA and CDR2 FQGTGA. Trimming removed 0 bases from V and 9 bases from J, with 15 bases in between. The CDR3 protein is CASSLTVSERGEQFF. DNA of the CDR3: TGTGCCAGCAGCTTAACTGTGTCCGAAAGGGGTGAGCAGTTCTTC.

V usage is TRBV6-1 and J usage is TRBJ2-4; the D call may be TRBD1 or TRBD2 (5 bases each). Germline assignment: CDR1 MNHNS and CDR2 SASEGT. CDR3 size: 14 residues. V shed 11 bases and J shed 1 base, with 15 bases lying between them. The CDR3 here is CAHGISGAKNIQYF. The CDR3 nucleotides read TGTGCCCACGGGATCTCAGGGGCCAAAAACATTCAGTACTTC.

J is TRBJ2-3 and V is TRBV5-4, with a tentative D call TRBD2 (7 bases). This CDR3 has 15 amino acids. The ends were cut back, 0 bases at V and 6 bases at J, with 14 bases in the middle. The germline gives CDR1 SGHNT, CDR2 YYREEE (reference sequence). The CDR3: CASSLVGGGGDTQYF. For the CDR3, the DNA is TGTGCCAGCAGCTTGGTAGGGGGGGGCGGGGATACGCAGTATTTT.

The chain recombines TRBV18 with TRBJ2-3, with D perhaps TRBD1 (6 bases). CDR1 is KGHSH, CDR2 LQKENI, per germline. V lost 6 bases and J 4 bases, leaving 8 bases between the germline ends. The CDR3 sequence is 12 residues long. The CDR3 nucleotides read TGTGCCAGCTCTACAGGGCCAGATACGCAGTATTTT. This codes for CASSTGPDTQYF.

This clone was seen only once. The same CDR3 arises from other DNA sequences in this sample as well. The J gene is TRBJ2-7, the V gene TRBV18; 10 bases match TRBD1. Trimming at V came to 3 bases and at J to 4 bases, leaving 3 bases not matched to a gene. CDR1 is KGHSH, CDR2 LQKENI, per germline. There are 14 residues in the CDR3. This chain's CDR3 is CASSPGTGEYEQYF. CDR3 DNA: TGTGCCAGCTCACCGGGGACAGGGGAATACGAGCAGTACTTC.

The chain is built from TRBV18 and TRBJ2-7; D is unresolved. Between the trimmed V and J ends, which lost 0 bases and 3 bases, there was a span of 9 bases. The CDR3 is 14 residues long. From germline, CDR1 is KGHSH and CDR2 LQKENI. The CDR3: CASSPPQQFYEQYF. CDR3 in DNA: TGTGCCAGCTCACCACCACAACAGTTCTACGAGCAGTACTTC.

The gene calls are TRBV25-1 and TRBJ2-1, with D unresolved. The V end lost 2 bases, the J end lost 9 bases, and 2 bases lay between the germline ends. Per the germline V gene, CDR1 is MGHDK and CDR2 is SYGVNS. The CDR3 sequence is 10 residues long. The CDR3 sequence is CASSEREQFF. The DNA for the CDR3 is TGTGCCAGCAGTGAACGTGAGCAGTTCTTC.

This rearrangement joins TRBV5-4 to TRBJ2-5; D remains unclear. Germline CDR1 reads SGHNT; CDR2 reads YYREEE (reference sequence). V was clipped by 3 bases and J by 4 bases, with 10 bases between them. This CDR3 comprises 13 residues. CDR3 DNA: TGTGCCAGCAGCTGGGCCGATGGAGAGACCCAGTACTTC. This codes for CASSWADGETQYF.

This clone was seen more than once but under ten times. V and J are TRBV28 and TRBJ2-1; D gene uncertain. Per germline, CDR1 MDHEN and CDR2 SYDVKM. V lost 6 bases, J lost 3 bases, and 12 bases lay in between. The CDR3 sequence is 14 residues long. This CDR3 is CASRPHGFYNEQFF. CDR3 nucleotide sequence: TGTGCCAGCAGACCTCATGGCTTCTACAATGAGCAGTTCTTC.

The CDR3 reads CASSGYFDTGELFF. The CDR3 bases are TGTGCCAGCAGTGGCTACTTCGATACCGGGGAGCTGTTTTTT. This chain connects TRBV6-1 to TRBJ2-2; D not resolved. This CDR3 region has 14 residues. V was clipped by 4 bases and J by 5 bases, with 11 bases between them. Germline CDR1 is MNHNS and CDR2 is SASEGT.

The chain is built from TRBV30 and TRBJ1-4; 10 bases fit TRBD1. CDR3 length: 15 amino acids. J was trimmed by 8 bases and V by 5 bases; bases with no gene match: 11. Germline V gene data show CDR1 as GTSNPN and CDR2 as SVGIG (reference sequence). The CDR3 spells CAWETPTGGQEKLFF. The DNA for the CDR3 is TGTGCCTGGGAGACTCCGACAGGGGGCCAAGAAAAACTGTTTTTT.

The rearrangement joins TRBV19 to TRBJ1-2; D not resolved. The V end lost 0 bases, the J end lost 6 bases, and 8 bases lay between the germline ends. CDR3 length: 13 residues. Germline values: CDR1 LNHDA, CDR2 SQIVND (reference sequence). The CDR3 reads CASSIDTLDGYTF. CDR3 coding DNA: TGTGCCAGTAGTATAGATACCCTGGATGGCTACACCTTC.

The CDR3 DNA follows: TGTGCCAGCAGCTTAGTGACGCTCAGGCAAGAGACCCAGTACTTC. Its protein is CASSLVTLRQETQYF. The V call is TRBV7-8, the J call TRBJ2-5, with D unresolved. Trimming removed 1 base at V and 2 bases at J, with 11 bases between. CDR3 length equals 15 residues. Germline values: CDR1 SGHVS, CDR2 FQNEAQ.

The rearrangement joins TRBV5-4 to TRBJ1-4, with 10 bases identical to TRBD1. CDR1 SGHNT and CDR2 YYREEE come from the germline V gene (reference sequence). The CDR3 runs to 17 residues. Trimming at V came to 0 bases and at J to 7 bases, leaving 9 bases not matched to a gene. The CDR3: CASSLAGQGQRGEKLFF. In DNA form, the CDR3 reads TGTGCCAGCAGCTTGGCGGGACAGGGGCAGAGAGGTGAAAAACTGTTTTTT. Full variable domain (outside the CDR3, taken from reference TRBV5-4 and TRBJ1-4): ETGVTQSPTHLIKTRGQQVTLRCSSQSGHNTVSWYQQALGQGPQFIFQYYREEENGRGNFPPRFSGLQFPNYSSELNVNALELDDSALYLCASSLAGQGQRGEKLFFGSGTQLSVL.

The CDR3 nucleotides are TGTGCCAGCAGCTTAGGGGACAGGGACACAGATACGCAGTATTTT. It encodes CASSLGDRDTDTQYF. The rearrangement uses TRBV7-9 and TRBJ2-3; the match to TRBD1 covers 9 bases. Germline loops: CDR1 SEHNR, CDR2 FQNEAQ (reference sequence). Trimming took 1 base from V and 2 from J; bases not matched to a gene: 1. The CDR3 runs 15 residues.

V and J are TRBV6-5 and TRBJ2-2; 7 nucleotides line up with TRBD2. Germline loops: CDR1 MNHEY, CDR2 SVGAGI. With 5 bases clipped from V and 7 bases from J, the junction kept 7 bases outside the gene matches. The CDR3 is 14 residues long. This CDR3 is CASSAGLVRGELFF. The CDR3 DNA reads TGTGCCAGCAGTGCCGGACTAGTTCGCGGGGAGCTGTTTTTT.